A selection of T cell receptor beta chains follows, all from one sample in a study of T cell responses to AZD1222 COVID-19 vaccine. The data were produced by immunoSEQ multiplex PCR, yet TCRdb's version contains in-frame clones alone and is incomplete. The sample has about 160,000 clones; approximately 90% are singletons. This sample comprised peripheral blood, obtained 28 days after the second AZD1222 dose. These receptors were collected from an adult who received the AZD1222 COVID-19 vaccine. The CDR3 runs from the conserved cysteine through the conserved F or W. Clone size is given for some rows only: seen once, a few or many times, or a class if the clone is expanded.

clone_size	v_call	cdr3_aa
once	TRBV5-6	CASSGTGSHGYTF
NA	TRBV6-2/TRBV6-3	CASCSRAGTDQPQHF
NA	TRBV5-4	CASSLQGGYYGYTF
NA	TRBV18	CASSSPSQFTEAFF
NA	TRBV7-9	CASSPGTGTSYEQYF
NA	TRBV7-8	CASSSGTGSTEAFF
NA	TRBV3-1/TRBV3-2	CASSQDRGTLQFF
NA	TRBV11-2	CASSLEGSPLHF
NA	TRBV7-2	CASSRTGLGNGYTF
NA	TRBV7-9	CASSPPRGYEQYF
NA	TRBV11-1	CASSPGQGGVTDTQYF
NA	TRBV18	CASSPRANRDSLHF
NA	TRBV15	CATSRDSSGNTIYF
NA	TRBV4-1	CASSTDGTGAPSEKLFF
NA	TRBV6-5	CASRAGIGTEAFF
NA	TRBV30	CAWSEESSGNTIYF
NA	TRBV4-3	CASSPSASTYNEQFF
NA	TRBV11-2	CASTLVPGKLFF
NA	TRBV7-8	CASSLATQGANNSPLHF
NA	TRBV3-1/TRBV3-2	CASSTHRDQETQYF
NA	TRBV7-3	CASSLRRGAEAFF
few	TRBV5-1	CATRDQDPGSNQPQHF
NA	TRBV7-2	CASSPAGTGATEAFF
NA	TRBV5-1	CASSPGGRSYNEQFF
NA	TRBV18	CASGQGFDGYTF